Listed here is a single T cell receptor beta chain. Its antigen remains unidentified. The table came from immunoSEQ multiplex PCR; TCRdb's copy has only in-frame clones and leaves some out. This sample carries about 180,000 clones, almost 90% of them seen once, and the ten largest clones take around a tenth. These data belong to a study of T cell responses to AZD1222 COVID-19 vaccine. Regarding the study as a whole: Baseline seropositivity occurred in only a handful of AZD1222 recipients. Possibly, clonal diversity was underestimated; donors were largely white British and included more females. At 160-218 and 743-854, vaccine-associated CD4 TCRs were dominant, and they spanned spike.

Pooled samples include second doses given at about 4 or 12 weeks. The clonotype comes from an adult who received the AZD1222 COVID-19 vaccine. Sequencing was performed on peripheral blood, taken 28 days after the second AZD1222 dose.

The CDR3 region has the DNA TGTGCCTGGATGGCAGGAGCTAACTATGGCTACACCTTC. As protein: CAWMAGANYGYTF. This chain links TRBV30 with TRBJ1-2; D unclear. This CDR3 region has 13 residues. V was shortened by 4 bases and J by 0 bases, with 9 bases between the two germline ends. Germline-derived CDR1 and CDR2 are GTSNPN and SVGIG (reference sequence).